What follows are 20 T cell receptor beta chains derived from one specimen sequenced in a study of T cells after yellow fever vaccination. TCRdb redid the calling of the 5' RACE reads with MiXCR, one entry per CDR3 protein. The sample holds more than 300,000 distinct CDR3 sequences, approximately 4% seen once. The starting material was PBMCs, obtained 15 days after the yellow fever booster vaccination. The source of these receptors is a man between 18 and 35 years old who received the YFV17D yellow fever vaccine.

The V call is TRBV10-3, the J call TRBJ1-1; D gene ambiguous. Looked up from germline, CDR1 is ENHRY and CDR2 is SYGVKD. The CDR3 contains 13 residues. The V end was cut by 10 bases, the J end by 0 bases, with 12 bases between. The CDR3 DNA sequence: TGTGCCACCAAGGCCCCTCTGAACACTGAAGCTTTCTTT. As protein: CATKAPLNTEAFF.

This clonotype was seen many times. The chain has TRBV20-1 and TRBJ2-1; TRBD1 might be the D (6 bases). Germline V gene lookup returns CDR1 DFQATT and CDR2 SNEGSKA (reference sequence). The CDR3 totals 17 residues. The V and J ends lost 3 bases and 4 bases respectively, with 22 bases between them. This chain's CDR3 is CSARDRFRVGQYNEQFF. The CDR3 nucleotides read TGCAGTGCTAGGGACCGTTTTAGGGTAGGACAGTACAATGAGCAGTTCTTC.

This clonotype appeared many times. This chain connects TRBV5-1 to TRBJ2-6; a weak D match, TRBD1 (5 bases). CDR1 SGHRS and CDR2 YFSETQ come from the germline V gene. The V and J ends lost 0 bases and 5 bases respectively, with 6 bases between them. This CDR3 has 14 amino acids. CDR3 coding DNA: TGCGCCAGCAGCTTGGGACAGCGGGCCAACGTCCTGACTTTC. Amino acid sequence: CASSLGQRANVLTF.

This clonotype was picked up many times. The chain recombines TRBV7-6 with TRBJ2-5; D possibly corresponds to TRBD2 (6 bases). Germline CDR1 SGHVS, CDR2 FNYEAQ. Trimming shortened V by 5 bases and J by 5 bases, and 12 bases separated the two germline ends. The CDR3 spans 13 residues. This CDR3 is CASSRGGRETQYF. CDR3 in DNA: TGTGCCAGCAGCCGGGGAGGTCGGGAGACCCAGTACTTC. The variable domain in full, with the rest retrieved from reference TRBV7-6 and TRBJ2-5, is GAGVSQSPRYKVTKRGQDVALRCDPISGHVSLYWYRQALGQGPEFLTYFNYEAQQDKSGLPNDRFSAERPEGSISTLTIQRTEQRDSAMYRCASSRGGRETQYFGPGTRLLVL.

The rearrangement joins TRBV7-2 to TRBJ2-3; D ambiguous. CDR1 and CDR2 (germline): SGHTA, FQGNSA. This CDR3 is built from 12 residues. V was cut by 8 bases and J by 6 bases, with 12 bases left in between. The CDR3 DNA reads as TGTGCCAGCGGAGCTAGTAGGGATACGCAGTATTTT. Protein: CASGASRDTQYF.

The J gene is TRBJ1-1, the V gene TRBV4-3; tentatively, D is TRBD1 (5 bases). CDR3 size: 15 residues. Trimming cost V 1 base and J 1 base, with 10 bases left between them. Looked up from germline, CDR1 is LGHNA and CDR2 is YSLEER. The CDR3 coding sequence is TGCGCCAGCAGCCAAGCCGCCGGGGGGAACACTGAAGCTTTCTTT. It is translated as CASSQAAGGNTEAFF.

In its sample, this clonotype was seen a few times. V is TRBV3-1 and J is TRBJ1-1, with D perhaps TRBD1 (5 bases). Germline V gene sequence: CDR1 LGHDT, CDR2 YNNKEL (reference sequence). CDR3 length: 13 residues. The V end was cut by 10 bases, the J end by 3 bases, with 15 bases between. In DNA, the CDR3 is TGTGCCACAACCGGATGGGGGGACACTGAAGCTTTCTTT. It specifies CATTGWGDTEAFF.

This clonotype came up a few times. The chain employs TRBV4-2 and TRBJ2-3, with D possibly matching TRBD1 (5 bases). The CDR3 length is 16 residues. Germline V gives CDR1 LGHNA, CDR2 YNFKEQ. The V and J ends lost 1 base and 3 bases respectively, with 14 bases between them. The CDR3 sequence: CASSQAAGKGTDTQYF. CDR3 bases: TGTGCCAGCAGCCAAGCGGCAGGGAAGGGGACAGATACGCAGTATTTT.

This clonotype appeared many times. V gene TRBV11-2 combines with J gene TRBJ1-4, with D hard to call. This CDR3 comprises 16 residues. Germline lookup yields CDR1 SGHAT and CDR2 FQNNGV. Trimming took off 3 bases at V and 2 bases at J, with 13 bases between the two ends. The CDR3 DNA reads as TGTGCCAGCAGCTTGGGCGGGTCTGGGACTAATGAAAAACTGTTTTTT. Amino acids: CASSLGGSGTNEKLFF.

This clonotype has a count of ten or more. The chain links TRBV5-1 to TRBJ1-1, with 7 bases identical to TRBD1. Germline V gene data show CDR1 as SGHRS and CDR2 as YFSETQ. J gave up 2 bases and V 4 bases, and 5 bases lay outside the gene matches. The CDR3 length is 14 residues. CDR3 sequence: CASSMTGQNTEAFF. The CDR3, as DNA: TGCGCCAGCAGCATGACAGGGCAAAACACTGAAGCTTTCTTT.

This clonotype was recorded many times. CDR3 loop: CAISETSDTEAFF. The CDR3 bases are TGTGCCATCAGTGAGACCTCGGACACTGAAGCTTTCTTT. The gene calls are TRBV10-3 and TRBJ1-1; D is undetermined. CDR3 length: 13 amino acids. Germline assignment: CDR1 ENHRY and CDR2 SYGVKD. The V end was cut by 2 bases, the J end by 3 bases, with 7 bases between.

This clonotype was detected many times. This chain connects TRBV12-3 or TRBV12-4 to TRBJ2-7; possible D gene TRBD1, 5 bases. CDR3 length equals 11 residues. V shed 6 bases and J shed 5 bases, with 8 bases lying between them. The DNA for the CDR3 is TGTGCCAGCAGCCAGGGCCACGAGCAGTACTTC. Residues: CASSQGHEQYF.

The CDR3 DNA reads TGCGCCAGCAGCCCGGGGGATCTGGGGGTCACTGAAGCTTTCTTT. Translating it yields CASSPGDLGVTEAFF. The chain couples TRBV4-1 to TRBJ1-1, with D possibly matching TRBD1 (5 bases). Germline V gene lookup returns CDR1 MGHRA and CDR2 YSYEKL. V lost 4 bases, J lost 4 bases, and 16 bases lay in between. The length of the CDR3 is 15 residues.

This clonotype was seen ten or more times. The V call is TRBV29-1, the J call TRBJ2-1; unclear D gene. The CDR3 runs 12 residues. Germline-derived CDR1 and CDR2 are SQVTM and ANQGSEA. Trimming pared 4 bases from V and 2 bases from J, leaving 6 bases between. CDR3 in DNA: TGCAGCGTTGTAAGACCCTACAATGAGCAGTTCTTC. Amino acids: CSVVRPYNEQFF.

In this sample, this clonotype turned up many times. The chain uses TRBV6-5 and TRBJ2-7, with 7 bases that match TRBD1. The CDR3 extends over 14 amino acids. Germline CDR1 MNHEY, CDR2 SVGAGI. Trimming removed 6 bases from V and 3 bases from J; junction bases left unmatched: 8. CDR3 nucleotides: TGTGCCAGCAGCTCCCGGGACAGACTCTACGAGCAGTACGTC. Protein: CASSSRDRLYEQYV.

In this sample, this clonotype turned up many times. The chain combines TRBV6-5 with TRBJ1-1; 8 nucleotides align to TRBD1. Per the germline V gene, CDR1 is MNHEY and CDR2 is SVGAGI. The J segment lost 4 bases and the V segment lost 5 bases, leaving 6 bases of the junction unmatched. This CDR3 is 14 amino acids long. The CDR3 sequence is CASSPNRGGTEAFF. DNA of the CDR3: TGTGCCAGCAGTCCTAACAGGGGGGGCACTGAAGCTTTCTTT.

This clonotype was seen ten or more times. V usage is TRBV6-5 and J usage is TRBJ1-1, with 7 bases fitting TRBD1. V was clipped by 5 bases and J by 6 bases; unmatched bases: 9. Germline V gene lookup returns CDR1 MNHEY and CDR2 SVGAGI. The CDR3 is 14 residues long. CDR3 DNA sequence: TGTGCCAGCAGTAACGACAGGGTAAGATCTGAAGCTTTCTTT. It encodes CASSNDRVRSEAFF.

The sample holds many counts of this clonotype. The J gene is TRBJ2-1, the V gene TRBV7-8; 12 bases align to TRBD1. Germline trimming cut 5 bases from V and 4 bases from J; bases unmatched to any gene: 3. Germline CDR1 is SGHVS and CDR2 is FQNEAQ. CDR3 size: 15 residues. The CDR3 bases are TGTGCCAGCAGCAGGGACAGGGGGCAGTACAATGAGCAGTTCTTC. It encodes CASSRDRGQYNEQFF.

Only a few counts were recorded for this clonotype. The chain has TRBV11-2 and TRBJ2-1, with D perhaps matching TRBD1 or TRBD2 (5 bases each). The CDR3 length is 16 residues. Trimming removed 6 bases from V and 5 bases from J, with 20 bases in between. Germline loops: CDR1 SGHAT, CDR2 FQNNGV. The CDR3 DNA follows: TGTGCCAGCAGGTTTGGTAGAGGGGTAAAGGACAATGAGCAGTTCTTC. Amino acid sequence: CASRFGRGVKDNEQFF.

In this sample, this clonotype turned up many times. The rearrangement joins TRBV20-1 to TRBJ1-1; a possible D gene is TRBD1 (5 bases). This CDR3 is 15 amino acids long. The V end lost 6 bases, the J end lost 1 base, and 18 bases lay between the germline ends. The germline V gene has CDR1 DFQATT and CDR2 SNEGSKA (reference sequence). The CDR3 here is CSAPLPSGGNTEAFF. CDR3 nucleotides: TGCAGTGCCCCGCTGCCCTCGGGGGGGAACACTGAAGCTTTCTTT.